The clone carrying this T cell receptor (beta chain) appeared a single time. This CDR3 contains 15 residues. In germline, CDR1 is SEHNR, CDR2 FQNEAQ (reference sequence). V was clipped by 1 base and J by 3 bases, with 12 bases between them. Sequencing was performed with immunoSEQ multiplex PCR; in TCRdb, only in-frame clones are kept and a portion is missing. Of about 110,000 clones listed, roughly 79% are singletons. The source of the sample is a study of control samples from healthy donors and cancer patients. The specimen was blood. The gene calls are TRBV7-9 and TRBJ1-1; maybe TRBD1 (6 bases). This clonotype originated in a man aged 18 to 30 in good health. The CDR3, as DNA: TGTGCCAGCAGCTTAGTCGGGACAAGGGACACTGAAGCTTTCTTT. Protein sequence: CASSLVGTRDTEAFF.